This T cell receptor (beta chain) was retrieved from a study of human T cells and chemical hapten exposure. Time point indicated: patch test 1, 2 weeks after DPC sensitization. As for treatment: therapeutic diphenylcyclopropenone sensitization with weekly scalp DPC. Patch tests were applied only after blood draws. Whole blood that had not been fractionated was the source of extracted total RNA. General observations from the study: Expanded TCRs made up significantly more big CDR3 similarity clusters than controls did.

In this sample, this clonotype turned up many times. Its cognate antigen is unknown. The library attached unique molecular identifiers to individual cDNA molecules. Each CDR3 protein is one row after TCRdb ran MiXCR on the RACE reads. Of under 450,000 distinct CDR3 sequences in the sample, more than 4.5% are singletons; the top ten hold about 2.1%. CDR3 length: 13 residues. Germline CDR1 reads MNHEY; CDR2 reads SVGAGI. Trimming removed 5 bases at V and 6 bases at J, with 11 bases between. This sample comprised whole blood, obtained in connection with sensitization to the hapten diphenylcyclopropenone (DPC). The chain has TRBV6-5 and TRBJ1-5; possibly TRBD1 for D (5 bases). This receptor was identified in a woman between 45 and 60 years old with alopecia areata. Some clones in this sample may be carry-over from other donors' samples. The CDR3 DNA sequence: TGTGCCAGCAGTGGGACCCGCGGTCAGCCCCAGCATTTT. Translating gives CASSGTRGQPQHF.